The 5 T cell receptor beta chains listed next were all sequenced from one sample in a study of T cell responses to AZD1222 COVID-19 vaccine. Profiled with immunoSEQ multiplex PCR; TCRdb holds only in-frame clones, not every one. The sample shows 90,000 to 120,000 clones, roughly 84% of them seen only once. The sequenced sample was peripheral blood, obtained on day 0 of AZD1222 vaccination. The receptors stem from an adult in good health.

The chain carries TRBV4-2 and TRBJ1-1; D is ambiguous. From germline, CDR1 is LGHNA and CDR2 YNFKEQ. Deletions cut 0 bases from V and 6 bases from J, with 8 bases between. The CDR3 covers 13 residues. The CDR3 sequence is CASSQEDVAEAFF. In DNA form, the CDR3 reads TGTGCCAGCAGCCAAGAGGACGTCGCTGAAGCTTTCTTT.

The chain uses TRBV30 and TRBJ2-2; TRBD2 might be the D (6 bases). Trimming left V 2 bases short and J 7 bases short, with 8 bases between. The CDR3 contains 12 residues. CDR1 and CDR2 from the germline V gene are GTSNPN and SVGIG (reference sequence). The CDR3, as DNA: TGTGCCTGGAGTAGGAGGGTCGGGGAGCTGTTTTTT. Protein product: CAWSRRVGELFF.

V and J are TRBV3-1 (or the pseudogene TRBV3-2) and TRBJ2-2; a weak D match, TRBD1 (5 bases). CDR1 and CDR2 from the germline V gene are LGHDT and YNNKEL (reference sequence). Deletions cut 0 bases from V and 5 bases from J, with 13 bases between. This CDR3 spans 16 amino acids. The CDR3, as DNA: TGTGCCAGCAGCCAAGAGCTGATCTCAGGGACCGGGGAGCTGTTTTTT. It is translated as CASSQELISGTGELFF.

The chain employs TRBV5-6 and TRBJ1-2, with TRBD1 matching 9 bases. V gave up 4 bases and J gave up 6 bases; unmatched junction bases: 4. This CDR3 contains 13 residues. CDR1 and CDR2 from the germline V gene are SGHDT and YYEEEE. The CDR3 bases are TGTGCCAGCAGCCCGGGGACAGGGAATGGCTACACCTTC. Protein product: CASSPGTGNGYTF.

The chain links TRBV6-5 to TRBJ1-1; D gene unclear. Per germline, CDR1 MNHEY and CDR2 SVGAGI. This CDR3 is 13 amino acids long. V was cut by 5 bases and J by 1 base, with 8 bases left in between. CDR3 DNA: TGTGCCAGCAGTAACCCTCCGAACACTGAAGCTTTCTTT. It codes for CASSNPPNTEAFF.